This T cell receptor (beta chain) was identified during a study of cytotoxic CD8 clonotypes in ibrutinib-treated CLL. The assay was immunoSEQ multiplex PCR, and TCRdb's table has in-frame clones only and misses some. The profile shows under 150,000 clones, over 75% of them singletons. Germline values: CDR1 MDHEN, CDR2 SYDVKM. J was trimmed by 4 bases and V by 3 bases; bases with no gene match: 5. CDR3 length: 15 residues. Sample: PBMCs, taken after 36 months of ibrutinib treatment. The sequence was collected from a human donor with chronic lymphocytic leukemia. The chain uses TRBV28 and TRBJ2-2; TRBD2 agrees at 7 bases. This CDR3 reads CASSFRGERTGELFF. The CDR3, as DNA: TGTGCCAGCAGTTTCCGGGGGGAACGCACCGGGGAGCTGTTTTTT.